This TCR beta chain is from a study of T-cell memory formation after mild COVID-19. Study-level results: That cross-reactive memory joined was suggested by some responding clones appearing in pre-infection memory. Clones contracting day 15 to 85 were balanced CD4/CD8; later expanders leaned CD4+. CD4+ contracting clones were found mainly in CM and EM, and CD8+ ones in EMRA.

Trimming removed 3 bases from V and 7 bases from J, with 7 bases in between. Germline V lookup: CDR1 SGHTA, CDR2 FQGNSA. This CDR3 has 13 amino acids. Employing constant-segment primers, 5'RACE generated TCR alpha and TCR beta cDNA libraries bearing sample barcodes and UMIs. TCRdb itself ran the 5' RACE reads through MiXCR, one entry per CDR3 protein. The sample contains 80,000 to 90,000 distinct CDR3 sequences, around a quarter of which appear only once. Details on this clonotype: The antigen is undetermined.

The sequence derives from a man between 18 and 35 years old who had mild COVID-19 (a few samples of this study predate the infection). Cell type and time point are not known. Source material: PBMCs or a T cell subset sorted from them (not recorded which). The J gene is TRBJ1-6, the V gene TRBV7-2; D is undetermined. The CDR3 protein is CASSFGGNSPLHF. The CDR3 DNA sequence: TGTGCCAGCAGCTTCGGAGGAAATTCACCCCTCCACTTT.